Following are 31 T cell receptor beta chains from one sample sequenced in a study of spatial heterogeneity in lung cancer. TCRdb reanalysed the 5' RACE reads using MiXCR and keeps one entry per CDR3 protein. The repertoire holds about 92,000 distinct CDR3 sequences, with over 9.5% as singletons. Time point described: sample taken at primary tumor resection. The sequencing here drew on PBMCs, taken at surgery. These receptors were obtained from a male donor with early-stage non-small cell lung cancer.

The sample holds many counts of this clonotype. Germline is not matched at one junction end, which may reflect a read error. The rearrangement links TRBV7-9 to TRBJ1-4; D might be TRBD1 (5 bases). Germline V gene lookup returns CDR1 SEHNR and CDR2 FQNEAQ (reference sequence). The CDR3 loop spans 15 amino acids. In nucleotides, the CDR3 is TGTGCCAGCAGCTTAAACTCTGGGGCTTCGGAAAGACTGTTTTTT. Amino acid sequence: CASSLNSGASERLFF. Full variable domain (remainder filled in from reference TRBV7-9 and TRBJ1-4): DTGVSQNPRHKITKRGQNVTFRCDPISEHNRLYWYRQTLGQGPEFLTYFQNEAQLEKSRLLSDRFSAERPKGSFSTLEIQRTEQGDSAMYLCASSLNSGASERLFFGSGTQLSVL.

The chain is built from TRBV2 and TRBJ2-7; 11 bases line up with TRBD2. The CDR3 is made up of 14 amino acids. In germline, CDR1 is SNHLY, CDR2 FYNNEI. V was clipped by 7 bases and J by 4 bases; unmatched bases: 6. The CDR3 sequence: CASTVAGGIYEQYF. The CDR3 nucleotides are TGTGCCAGCACCGTAGCGGGGGGGATTTACGAGCAGTACTTC.

This clonotype came up a few times. This sequence joins TRBV7-2 and TRBJ2-5; D is unclear. V was shortened by 2 bases and J by 1 base, with 5 bases between the two germline ends. CDR1 SGHTA and CDR2 FQGNSA come from the germline V gene. CDR3 size: 13 residues. CDR3 protein: CASSLISQETQYF. Here the CDR3 DNA reads TGTGCCAGCAGCTTAATCAGCCAAGAGACCCAGTACTTC.

The sample holds a few counts of this clonotype. The genes are TRBV29-1 and TRBJ2-7; 11 bases fit TRBD1. V trimming: 3 bases; J trimming: 6 bases; junction bases outside the gene matches: 4. The V gene's germline CDR1 is SQVTM and CDR2 ANQGSEA. The CDR3 has 13 residues. CDR3 nucleotides: TGCAGCGTTGAGAGGACAGGGGGCGGCGAGCAGTACTTC. It yields the protein CSVERTGGGEQYF.

The sample holds many counts of this clonotype. The rearrangement links TRBV9 to TRBJ1-6; no clear D. The CDR3 contains 13 residues. Germline CDR1 reads SGDLS; CDR2 reads YYNGEE. Deletions cut 4 bases from V and 7 bases from J, with 9 bases between. The CDR3 is CASSLGNNSPLHF. CDR3 sequence (DNA): TGTGCCAGCAGCCTTGGGAACAATTCACCCCTCCACTTT.

This clonotype was detected many times. The J gene is TRBJ2-1, the V gene TRBV27, with 9 bases lining up with TRBD1. CDR3 size: 15 residues. Trimming removed 5 bases from V and 6 bases from J; junction bases left unmatched: 8. Germline V gives CDR1 MNHEY, CDR2 SMNVEV (reference sequence). The CDR3 is CASSPRDRVANEQFF. In nucleotides, the CDR3 is TGTGCCAGCAGTCCAAGGGACAGGGTAGCCAATGAGCAGTTCTTC.

This chain connects TRBV5-6 to TRBJ2-3; D ambiguous. Trimming took 1 base from V and 2 from J, leaving 20 bases between them. CDR1 and CDR2 from the germline V gene are SGHDT and YYEEEE. The CDR3 extends over 18 amino acids. The CDR3 DNA follows: TGTGCCAGCAGCTTGCCCTCACCCGGCCCGCAATCCACAGATACGCAGTATTTT. It is translated as CASSLPSPGPQSTDTQYF.

This clonotype was observed a handful of times. This chain uses TRBV10-3 with TRBJ2-3, with TRBD2 matching 9 bases. Looked up from germline, CDR1 is ENHRY and CDR2 is SYGVKD. The length of the CDR3 is 16 residues. V trimming: 3 bases; J trimming: 1 base; junction bases outside the gene matches: 5. CDR3: CAISDPGLAGTDTQYF. The CDR3 nucleotides read TGTGCCATCAGTGACCCGGGACTAGCTGGCACAGATACGCAGTATTTT.

This clonotype was observed a few times. The chain uses TRBV5-1 and TRBJ2-3; D possibly corresponds to TRBD2 (5 bases). CDR1 is SGHRS, CDR2 YFSETQ, per germline. The ends were cut back, 0 bases at V and 2 bases at J, with 16 bases in the middle. The CDR3 runs 17 residues. The CDR3 nucleotides are TGCGCCAGCAGCTTGGCCGCGACCAGCGGAAACACAGATACGCAGTATTTT. This gives the protein CASSLAATSGNTDTQYF. Looking up the rest from reference TRBV5-1 and TRBJ2-3 gives the full variable domain: KAGVTQTPRYLIKTRGQQVTLSCSPISGHRSVSWYQQTPGQGLQFLFEYFSETQRNKGNFPGRFSGRQFSNSRSEMNVSTLELGDSALYLCASSLAATSGNTDTQYFGPGTRLTVL.

This chain connects TRBV3-1 to TRBJ2-7, with D uncertain. Germline V gene sequence: CDR1 LGHDT, CDR2 YNNKEL (reference sequence). The V and J ends lost 1 base and 0 bases respectively, with 7 bases between them. This CDR3 has 14 residues. For the CDR3, the DNA is TGTGCCAGCAGCCAAGTTCTAACCTCCTACGAGCAGTACTTC. The encoded protein is CASSQVLTSYEQYF.

This clonotype was seen only a few times. The CDR3 sequence: CSARGTGGDANEKLFF. CDR3 DNA sequence: TGCAGTGCTCGCGGGACAGGGGGCGATGCTAATGAAAAACTGTTTTTT. The rearrangement joins TRBV20-1 to TRBJ1-4, with TRBD1 matching over 12 bases. Germline values: CDR1 DFQATT, CDR2 SNEGSKA (reference sequence). The length of the CDR3 is 16 residues. The trim removed 5 bases at V and 3 bases at J, leaving 7 bases unmatched.

This clonotype was counted ten times or more. The CDR3 DNA reads TGTGCCAGCAGTCCCCAAAGCTCCTACAATGAGCAGTTCTTC. This encodes CASSPQSSYNEQFF. The chain uses TRBV4-2 and TRBJ2-1, with D unresolved. Trimming stripped 6 bases from V and 0 bases from J, with 9 bases between. Germline V gives CDR1 LGHNA, CDR2 YNFKEQ. The length of the CDR3 is 14 residues.

The genes are TRBV29-1 and TRBJ1-2; possibly TRBD1 for D (6 bases). CDR3 length: 12 residues. CDR1 SQVTM and CDR2 ANQGSEA come from the germline V gene. V was pared by 7 bases and J by 7 bases, with 16 bases between. Here the CDR3 reads CSGRAGEIGYTF. The CDR3 nucleotides read TGCAGCGGTCGAGCAGGGGAGATTGGCTACACCTTC.

The chain employs TRBV15 and TRBJ2-7; a possible D gene is TRBD2 (5 bases). The germline CDR1 and CDR2 sequences are LNHNV and YYDKDF (reference sequence). Trimming cost V 0 bases and J 0 bases, with 9 bases left between them. This CDR3 has 15 amino acids. CDR3 nucleotides: TGTGCCACCAGCAGAGATCCGGGGAACTCCTACGAGCAGTACTTC. Protein sequence: CATSRDPGNSYEQYF.

This clonotype was picked up many times. CDR3: CASSPALTGETQYF. CDR3 DNA sequence: TGTGCCAGCAGCCCCGCGTTGACAGGAGAGACCCAGTACTTC. The rearrangement joins TRBV11-1 to TRBJ2-5, with D possibly TRBD1 on 6 matching bases. The germline V gene has CDR1 SGHAT and CDR2 FQDESV (reference sequence). This CDR3 comprises 14 residues. V was cut by 5 bases and J by 4 bases, with 14 bases left in between. The full variable domain, rest sourced from reference TRBV11-1 and TRBJ2-5, is EAEVAQSPRYKITEKSQAVAFWCDPISGHATLYWYRQILGQGPELLVQFQDESVVDDSQLPKDRFSAERLKGVDSTLKIQPAELGDSAMYLCASSPALTGETQYFGPGTRLLVL.

This clonotype was observed at least ten times. V usage is TRBV7-2 and J usage is TRBJ2-2, with TRBD2 identical over 10 bases. V was pared by 5 bases and J by 4 bases, with 7 bases of the junction left unmatched. The length of the CDR3 is 16 residues. The V gene's germline CDR1 is SGHTA and CDR2 FQGNSA. This CDR3 is CASSPSSGSSTGELFF. The CDR3, as DNA: TGTGCCAGCAGCCCCTCTAGCGGGAGTAGCACCGGGGAGCTGTTTTTT.

V gene TRBV4-1 combines with J gene TRBJ2-1; no reliable D call. The CDR3 totals 14 residues. V was pared by 0 bases and J by 14 bases, with 17 bases between. CDR1 is MGHRA and CDR2 is YSYEKL in the germline V gene. The CDR3 protein is CASSQELISRKEFF. The CDR3 nucleotides are TGCGCCAGCAGCCAAGAATTAATTTCTAGGAAGGAGTTCTTC.

The table lists this clonotype with many counts. The V and J genes are TRBV7-2 and TRBJ1-6; D call uncertain. V was clipped by 5 bases and J by 0 bases, with 8 bases between them. The CDR3 sequence is 15 residues long. Germline CDR1 SGHTA, CDR2 FQGNSA. The CDR3 DNA is TGTGCCAGCAGCGACACTAGCTCCTATAATTCACCCCTCCACTTT. It translates to CASSDTSSYNSPLHF.

This clonotype was counted a few times. The rearrangement links TRBV20-1 to TRBJ2-4, with 10 positions matching TRBD2. The J segment lost 7 bases and the V segment lost 6 bases, leaving 15 bases of the junction unmatched. The CDR3 length is 16 residues. CDR1 is DFQATT and CDR2 is SNEGSKA in the germline V gene (reference sequence). The CDR3 here is CSAPTLKLAGRNIQYF. The CDR3 nucleotides read TGCAGTGCCCCCACACTCAAACTAGCGGGAAGGAACATTCAGTACTTC.

The chain couples TRBV25-1 to TRBJ2-5; TRBD2 aligns across 7 bases. With 1 base clipped from V and 2 bases from J, the junction kept 1 base outside the gene matches. CDR1 and CDR2 from the germline V gene are MGHDK and SYGVNS. The CDR3 is 14 amino acids. The CDR3 protein is CASSELGGQETQYF. CDR3 DNA: TGTGCCAGCAGTGAATTGGGGGGGCAAGAGACCCAGTACTTC.

The J gene is TRBJ2-3, the V gene TRBV11-3, with 14 bases aligning to TRBD2. This CDR3 region has 18 residues. Germline-derived CDR1 and CDR2 are SGHNT and YENEEA. V was pared by 3 bases and J by 6 bases, with 11 bases of the junction left unmatched. The CDR3 region is CASSLAGTSGGQADTQYF. The CDR3 DNA reads as TGTGCCAGCAGCTTGGCCGGGACTAGCGGGGGTCAGGCGGATACGCAGTATTTT. The full variable domain, completed using reference TRBV11-3 and TRBJ2-3, is EAGVVQSPRYKIIEKKQPVAFWCNPISGHNTLYWYLQNLGQGPELLIRYENEEAVDDSQLPKDRFSAERLKGVDSTLKIQPAELGDSAVYLCASSLAGTSGGQADTQYFGPGTRLTVL.

This clonotype was picked up a small number of times. V gene TRBV10-3 combines with J gene TRBJ2-1; TRBD2 aligns across 9 bases. The CDR3 is 15 residues long. From germline, CDR1 is ENHRY and CDR2 SYGVKD. After removal of 6 bases from V and 4 bases from J, the junction contained 7 bases not matched to a gene. The DNA for the CDR3 is TGTGCCATCAGGGAGCGGGAGGCTGTGTACAATGAGCAGTTCTTC. This codes for CAIREREAVYNEQFF.

The chain links TRBV19 to TRBJ1-3; D unclear. This CDR3 is built from 14 residues. V was trimmed by 5 bases and J by 0 bases, leaving 8 bases between them. Germline loops: CDR1 LNHDA, CDR2 SQIVND (reference sequence). CDR3 DNA: TGTGCCAGTAGTGGGCCTTACTCTGGAAACACCATATATTTT. Its translation: CASSGPYSGNTIYF.

The rearrangement links TRBV27 to TRBJ2-7; D uncertain. V was pared by 4 bases and J by 6 bases, with 19 bases between. The CDR3 is 15 residues long. In germline, CDR1 is MNHEY, CDR2 SMNVEV (reference sequence). This chain's CDR3 is CASSSRRSISGEQYF. CDR3 nucleotide sequence: TGTGCCAGCAGTTCCAGACGGTCCATTTCCGGCGAGCAGTACTTC.

This clonotype occurred a few times. The rearrangement links TRBV7-2 to TRBJ1-5; a weak D match, TRBD1 (6 bases). Germline values: CDR1 SGHTA, CDR2 FQGNSA. V was trimmed by 4 bases and J by 7 bases, leaving 11 bases between them. This CDR3 contains 13 residues. The CDR3 here is CASSSGGRQPQHF. In DNA, the CDR3 is TGTGCCAGCAGCTCCGGGGGGCGACAGCCCCAGCATTTT.

The V gene is TRBV6-5, the J gene TRBJ2-6, with 9 bases aligning to TRBD1. The trim removed 2 bases at V and 2 bases at J, leaving 4 bases unmatched. The germline gives CDR1 MNHEY, CDR2 SVGAGI. The CDR3 runs to 17 residues. The CDR3 here is CASSYLTGGAGANVLTF. The CDR3 DNA is TGTGCCAGCAGTTACCTGACAGGGGGGGCTGGGGCCAACGTCCTGACTTTC.

The chain combines TRBV9 with TRBJ2-5; TRBD2 aligns across 10 bases. This CDR3 is built from 14 residues. CDR1 and CDR2 from the germline V gene are SGDLS and YYNGEE. With V trimmed by 0 bases and J by 5 bases, 1 base remained unmatched. The CDR3 DNA reads TGTGCCAGCAGCGTAGAGGGACTAGCGGAGACCCAGTACTTC. Encoded protein: CASSVEGLAETQYF.

This clonotype appeared many times. The rearrangement uses TRBV6-1 and TRBJ2-1, with D maybe TRBD2 (7 bases). Trimming pared 1 base from V and 6 bases from J, leaving 19 bases between. From germline, CDR1 is MNHNS and CDR2 SASEGT. There are 17 residues in the CDR3. The CDR3 coding sequence is TGTGCCAGCAGTGAAGTAGTGTGGGGGGAGGGGGGCAATGAGCAGTTCTTC. This sequence encodes CASSEVVWGEGGNEQFF.

V and J are TRBV28 and TRBJ1-1; perhaps TRBD1 as D (5 bases). V lost 5 bases and J 3 bases, leaving 19 bases between the germline ends. Germline CDR1 reads MDHEN; CDR2 reads SYDVKM. The CDR3 spans 16 residues. Here the CDR3 reads CASSNSDTEIDTEAFF. In DNA, the CDR3 is TGTGCCAGCAGTAACTCGGACACGGAGATCGACACTGAAGCTTTCTTT.

By its share, this clonotype is medium-sized. This rearrangement joins TRBV11-2 to TRBJ2-3; D is undetermined. CDR1 and CDR2 (germline): SGHAT, FQNNGV. The CDR3 runs to 12 residues. Between the trimmed V and J ends, which lost 3 bases and 2 bases, there was a span of 3 bases. CDR3 region: CASSFYTDTQYF. CDR3 sequence (DNA): TGTGCCAGCAGCTTTTACACAGATACGCAGTATTTT.

Many counts were recorded for this clonotype. The CDR3 here is CASSLGTEAFF. In DNA form, the CDR3 reads TGTGCCAGCAGTTTGGGGACTGAAGCTTTCTTT. The rearrangement uses TRBV6-2 or TRBV6-3 and TRBJ1-1; D is undetermined. The CDR3 contains 11 residues. The V gene's germline CDR1 is MNHEY and CDR2 SVGEGT. The germline V and J ends were trimmed by 4 bases and 5 bases, with 5 bases remaining between them.